This TCR beta chain is drawn from a study of long-term antiretroviral therapy in people with HIV. Whole-study findings and limits: Collection of the blood took place between the mid-2000s and the late 2010s. The ART regimens in use then may have been less effective than current ones. CDR3 lengths in HIV samples spanned a narrower range than controls.

From each donor, at least one pre-ART PBMC sample and at least two post-ART PBMC samples were obtained. About 1-11 million cryopreserved PBMC were held in samples before DNA extraction. Researchers ran immunoSEQ v3.0 at survey level. The table came from immunoSEQ multiplex PCR; TCRdb's copy has only in-frame clones and leaves some out. Altogether fewer than 20,000 clones are present, around three quarters being singletons, with the ten largest covering around 13%. Regarding this clone: Its antigen is unknown.

This CDR3 contains 13 residues. V lost 6 bases, J lost 7 bases, and 14 bases lay in between. The germline V gene has CDR1 SGHRS and CDR2 YFSETQ. The genes are TRBV5-1 and TRBJ2-1, with D perhaps TRBD2 (6 bases). The material sequenced was unsorted PBMCs, taken 1.5 years before starting antiretroviral therapy. The receptor was derived from a woman aged 45 to 65 with HIV. CDR3 bases: TGCGCCAGCAAGACTACCGGGGGTAATGAGCAGTTCTTC. As protein: CASKTTGGNEQFF. Filled out from reference TRBV5-1 and TRBJ2-1, the complete variable domain reads KAGVTQTPRYLIKTRGQQVTLSCSPISGHRSVSWYQQTPGQGLQFLFEYFSETQRNKGNFPGRFSGRQFSNSRSEMNVSTLELGDSALYLCASKTTGGNEQFFGPGTRLTVL.